The rows below give T cell receptor beta chains drawn from one sample of a study of T-cell reconstitution after alpha-beta-depleted transplantation in children. TCRdb reprocessed the PCR reads with MiXCR, giving one entry per CDR3 protein. The table includes about 980,000 distinct CDR3 sequences, roughly 29% detected once. Sequenced here: PBMCs, mostly from graft donor cells, sampled 360 days after TCRalphabeta/CD19-depleted stem cell transplant. The origin of the receptors is a boy under two years old who had a stem cell transplant for SCID, so the T cells may come from the graft donor. The CDR3 runs from the conserved cysteine through the conserved F or W. The D gene is left open where the match is weak. Some rows mark clone size as missing; the rest say once, few, many or name a class of expanded clone.

>many|NA|TRBJ1-1|TRBV20-1
TGCAGTGCTACAGAGAACACTGAAGCTTTCTTT
CSATENTEAFF
>few|TRBD2|TRBJ2-2|TRBV20-1
TGCAGTGCTATCAGCGGGGGGTCTCGTGGCGGGGAGCTGTTTTTT
CSAISGGSRGGELFF
>NA|TRBD1|TRBJ2-1|TRBV2
TGTGCCAGCAGTGGGGACAGGGGTTACAATGAGCAGTTCTTC
CASSGDRGYNEQFF
>NA|NA|TRBJ1-4|TRBV9
TGTGCCAGCAGCCCTCGGGGGGACCGGCGGGAAAAACTGTTTTTT
CASSPRGDRREKLFF
>NA|TRBD1|TRBJ2-1|TRBV20-1
TGCAGTGCTACCGGGGGACAGGTGGGCAATGAGCAGTTCTTC
CSATGGQVGNEQFF
>NA|NA|TRBJ2-7|TRBV29-1
TGCAGCGTTGAGGCAAGCTCCTACGAGCAGTACTTC
CSVEASSYEQYF
>few|NA|TRBJ2-7|TRBV6-6
TGTGCCAGCAGTTACTCATCCAGCGGCGAGCAGTACTTC
CASSYSSSGEQYF
>NA|TRBD2|TRBJ2-1|TRBV28
TGTGCCAGCAGGACAAAAGGCACTAGCGGGTTCAATGAGCAGTTCTTC
CASRTKGTSGFNEQFF
>NA|NA|TRBJ1-1|TRBV5-1
TGCGCCAGCAGCTTGTGGGGCGGCGAGGGGTACACTGAAGCTTTCTTT
CASSLWGGEGYTEAFF
>many|TRBD2|TRBJ2-3|TRBV5-1
TGTGCCAGCAGCTTGGGACTAGCGGCAGATACGCAGTATTTT
CASSLGLAADTQYF
>few|NA|TRBJ1-1|TRBV3-1
TGTGCCAGCAGCCAAGATCTGAGAGGAGATACTGAAGCTTTCTTT
CASSQDLRGDTEAFF
>NA|TRBD1|TRBJ1-5|TRBV15
TGTGCCACCAGCAGAGGGGACAGGGGGCTTCTTCAGCCCCAGCATTTT
CATSRGDRGLLQPQHF
>NA|TRBD1|TRBJ1-1|TRBV5-1
TGCGCCAGCAGCTTGGGGCACAGGGGCGAAGAAGCTTTCTTT
CASSLGHRGEEAFF
>few|TRBD2|TRBJ2-7|TRBV4-3
TGCGCCAGCAGCCAGGCTAGCGGCTTTACCTACGAGCAGTACTTC
CASSQASGFTYEQYF
>NA|NA|TRBJ2-6|TRBV3-1
TGTGCCAGCAGCCAAGTTCAGGATAGCTCTGGGGCCAACGTCCTGACTTTC
CASSQVQDSSGANVLTF
>NA|NA|TRBJ1-1|TRBV5-1
TGCGCCAGCAGCTTCCAGGAGACAGCCTACGATCCGACTGAAGCTTTCTTT
CASSFQETAYDPTEAFF
>NA|NA|TRBJ2-5|TRBV5-1
TGCGCCAGCAGCTTGACTACAGGGTACCAAGAGACCCAGTACTTC
CASSLTTGYQETQYF
>NA|NA|TRBJ2-5|TRBV7-3
TGTGCCAGCAGCAAAACGGCTAAGGAGACCCAGTACTTC
CASSKTAKETQYF
>NA|NA|TRBJ2-3|TRBV7-8
TGTGCCAGCAGCTTATCAGGGGGGGCCGGACGCGGTACAGATACGCAGTATTTT
CASSLSGGAGRGTDTQYF
>few|NA|TRBJ2-5|TRBV2
TGTGCCAGCACCGTTGGACCCCGAGAGACCCAGTACTTC
CASTVGPRETQYF
>many|NA|TRBJ2-3|TRBV12-3/TRBV12-4
TGTGCCAGCAGTTTGTCTGGTCAGGGGTTCGGTACGCAGTATTTT
CASSLSGQGFGTQYF
>NA|NA|TRBJ2-5|TRBV6-1
TGTGCCAGCAGTCCAACGACTGCTTGGTACCAAGAGACCCAGTACTTC
CASSPTTAWYQETQYF
>NA|TRBD1|TRBJ1-1|TRBV10-3
TGTGCCATCAGCACAGGGGCATGGAACACTGAAGCTTTCTTT
CAISTGAWNTEAFF
>NA|TRBD1|TRBJ1-1|TRBV5-5
TGTGCCAGCAGCAACGGACAGGGGAACACTGAAGCTTTCTTT
CASSNGQGNTEAFF